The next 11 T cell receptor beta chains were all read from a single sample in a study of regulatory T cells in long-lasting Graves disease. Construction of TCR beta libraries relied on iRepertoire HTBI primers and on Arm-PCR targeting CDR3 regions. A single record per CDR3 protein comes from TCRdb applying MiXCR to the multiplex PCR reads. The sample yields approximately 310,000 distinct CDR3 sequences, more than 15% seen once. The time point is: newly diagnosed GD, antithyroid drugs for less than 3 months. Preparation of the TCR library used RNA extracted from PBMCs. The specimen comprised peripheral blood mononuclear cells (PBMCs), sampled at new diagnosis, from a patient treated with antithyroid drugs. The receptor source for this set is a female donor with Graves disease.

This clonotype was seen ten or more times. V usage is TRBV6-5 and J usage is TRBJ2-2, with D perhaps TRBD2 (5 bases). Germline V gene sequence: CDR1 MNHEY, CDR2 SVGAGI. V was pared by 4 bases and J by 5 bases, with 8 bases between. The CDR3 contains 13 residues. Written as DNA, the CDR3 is TGTGCCAGCAGTTCTGAGCGGACCGGGGAGCTGTTTTTT. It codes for CASSSERTGELFF.

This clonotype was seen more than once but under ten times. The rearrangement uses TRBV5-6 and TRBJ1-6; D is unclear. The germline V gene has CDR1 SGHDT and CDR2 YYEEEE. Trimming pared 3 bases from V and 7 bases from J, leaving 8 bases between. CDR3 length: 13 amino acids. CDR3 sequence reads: CASSSLGNSPLHF. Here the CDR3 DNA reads TGTGCCAGCAGCTCCCTTGGAAATTCACCCCTCCACTTT.

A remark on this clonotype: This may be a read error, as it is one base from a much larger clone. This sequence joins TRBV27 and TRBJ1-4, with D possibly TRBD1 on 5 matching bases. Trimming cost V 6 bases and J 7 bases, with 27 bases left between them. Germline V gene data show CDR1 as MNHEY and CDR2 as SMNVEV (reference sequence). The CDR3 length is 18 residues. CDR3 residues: CASRKNRVGQWGGEKLFF. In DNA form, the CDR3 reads TGTGCCAGCAGAAAAAATCGTGTGGGGCAATGGGGTGGTGAAAAACTGTTTTTT.

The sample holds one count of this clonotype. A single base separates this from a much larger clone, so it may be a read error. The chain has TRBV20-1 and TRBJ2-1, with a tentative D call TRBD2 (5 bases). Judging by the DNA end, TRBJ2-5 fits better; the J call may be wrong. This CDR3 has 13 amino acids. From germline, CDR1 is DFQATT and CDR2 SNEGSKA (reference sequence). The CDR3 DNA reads TGCAGTGCTGGTGAGGGCCGGCAAGAGACCCAGTACTTC. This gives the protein CSAGEGRQETQYF.

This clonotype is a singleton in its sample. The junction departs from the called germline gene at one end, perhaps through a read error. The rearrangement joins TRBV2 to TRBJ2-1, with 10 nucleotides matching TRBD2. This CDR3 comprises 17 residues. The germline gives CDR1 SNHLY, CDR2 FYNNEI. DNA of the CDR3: TGCGCCAGCAGCCAAGCGGCTAGCGGGAGTTCCTACAATGAGCAGTTCTTC. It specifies CASSQAASGSSYNEQFF.

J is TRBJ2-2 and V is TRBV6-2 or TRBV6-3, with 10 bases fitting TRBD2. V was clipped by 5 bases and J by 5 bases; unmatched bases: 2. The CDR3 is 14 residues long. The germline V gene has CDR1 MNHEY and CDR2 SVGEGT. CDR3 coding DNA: TGTGCCAGCAGTCTAGCGGGAGAGACCGGGGAGCTGTTTTTT. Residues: CASSLAGETGELFF.

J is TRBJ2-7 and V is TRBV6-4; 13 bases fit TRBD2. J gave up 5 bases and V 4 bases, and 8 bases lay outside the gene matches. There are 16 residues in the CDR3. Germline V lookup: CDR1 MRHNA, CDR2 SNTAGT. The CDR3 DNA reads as TGTGCCAGCAGTGTCGCGGAGGGGACTAGCGGGAACGAGCAGTACTTC. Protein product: CASSVAEGTSGNEQYF.

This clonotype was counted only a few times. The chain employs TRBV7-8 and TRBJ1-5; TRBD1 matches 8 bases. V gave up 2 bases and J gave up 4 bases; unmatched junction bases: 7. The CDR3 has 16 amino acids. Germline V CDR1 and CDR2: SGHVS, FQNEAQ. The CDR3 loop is CASSLNGQGGNQPQHF. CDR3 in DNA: TGTGCCAGCAGCTTAAATGGACAGGGAGGTAATCAGCCCCAGCATTTT.

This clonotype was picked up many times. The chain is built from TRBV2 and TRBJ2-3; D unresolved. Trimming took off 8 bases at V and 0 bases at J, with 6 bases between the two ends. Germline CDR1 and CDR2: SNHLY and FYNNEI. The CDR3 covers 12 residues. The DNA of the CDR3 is TGTGCCAGCGCGACTAGCACAGATACGCAGTATTTT. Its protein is CASATSTDTQYF.

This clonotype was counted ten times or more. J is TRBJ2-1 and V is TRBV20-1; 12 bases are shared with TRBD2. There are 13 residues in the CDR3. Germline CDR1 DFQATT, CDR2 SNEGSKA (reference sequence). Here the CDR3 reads CSFLAGGPSEQFF. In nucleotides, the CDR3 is TGCAGCTTCCTAGCGGGAGGGCCCAGTGAGCAGTTCTTC.

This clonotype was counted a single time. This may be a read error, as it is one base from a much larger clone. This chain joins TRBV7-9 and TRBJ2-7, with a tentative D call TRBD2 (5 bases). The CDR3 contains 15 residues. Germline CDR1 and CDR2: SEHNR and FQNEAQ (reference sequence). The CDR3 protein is CASSGLGLATDEHYF. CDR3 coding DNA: TGTGCCAGCAGCGGGCTAGGACTCGCCACGGACGAGCACTACTTC.